The present TCR beta chain was sequenced within a study of blood T cell repertoires in COVID-19. Participants were aged about 18 to 90 years, lived in roughly 25 US areas, and enrolled virtually. Assignments of participants to cohorts depended upon their own reported clinical history. All recovered Cohort 3 donors got two negative PCRs, got clearance, or saw symptom resolution. Assay used: immunoSEQ multiplex PCR; TCRdb lists only in-frame clones, some missing. The sample contains a few hundred thousand clones, roughly 87% of which appear only once. The specimen sequenced was PBMCs or T cells enriched from blood (not recorded which). The origin of this receptor is a woman younger than 45 who had recovered from COVID-19.

CDR3 protein: CASSPQGGDRGPDTQYF. The CDR3 region has the DNA TGTGCCAGCAGCCCCCAAGGGGGGGACAGGGGGCCAGATACGCAGTATTTT. The chain uses TRBV13 and TRBJ2-3, with 12 bases that match TRBD1. Germline loops: CDR1 PRHDT, CDR2 FYEKMQ (reference sequence). The CDR3 is 17 residues long. V lost 5 bases and J lost 4; bases outside the gene matches: 10.